These T cell receptor beta chains were read from a single sample in a study of T cells in Graves' hyperthyroidism and ophthalmopathy. TCRdb analysed the multiplex PCR reads with MiXCR anew, one entry per CDR3 protein. There are approximately 330,000 distinct CDR3 sequences in the sample; roughly 21% occur only once, and under 55% lies in the top ten. The sample comprised blood. Source of these receptors: a woman aged 45-60 years with Graves' hyperthyroidism. Each CDR3 is given with its conserved first and last residue. Fields, in order: V gene, D gene, clone size, J gene, CDR3 protein, CDR3 DNA. D genes are given only for firm matches. Size tells how often a clone was seen (once, few, many) or the class of an expanded clone, and some rows leave it out.

TRBV10-3,TRBD2,few,TRBJ2-3,CAIEDRTSGRDTQYF,TGTGCCATCGAGGACCGGACTAGCGGGAGAGATACGCAGTATTTT
TRBV27,-,-,TRBJ1-4,CASSLSVNNEKLFF,TGTGCCAGCAGTTTATCGGTGAATAATGAAAAACTGTTTTTT
TRBV18,TRBD1,many,TRBJ1-1,CASSPGGGYTEAFF,TGTGCCAGCTCACCAGGAGGGGGCTACACTGAAGCTTTCTTT
TRBV20-1,-,-,TRBJ2-3,CSATPAVMGDTQYF,TGCAGTGCTACCCCCGCTGTTATGGGGGATACGCAGTATTTT
TRBV28,TRBD2,many,TRBJ2-3,CASSSPRTSGGMDTQYF,TGTGCCAGCAGCTCTCCCCGGACTAGCGGGGGGATGGATACGCAGTATTTT
TRBV6-1,TRBD2,many,TRBJ2-1,CASRRPATSGYNEQFF,TGTGCCAGCAGGAGGCCCGCGACTAGCGGCTACAATGAGCAGTTCTTC
TRBV20-1,TRBD2,-,TRBJ2-5,CSAEVSGGEEAQYF,TGCAGTGCTGAGGTTAGCGGGGGGGAAGAGGCCCAGTACTTC
TRBV12-3/TRBV12-4,-,many,TRBJ2-7,CASSLGGTSWDEQYF,TGTGCCAGCAGTTTGGGGGGTACAAGTTGGGACGAGCAGTACTTC
TRBV5-1,-,many,TRBJ1-1,CASSFERQTVEAFF,TGCGCCAGCAGCTTCGAAAGACAGACCGTTGAAGCTTTCTTT
TRBV20-1,TRBD2,many,TRBJ2-3,CSGDQAGAGTDTQYF,TGCAGTGGCGATCAAGCGGGAGCCGGGACAGATACGCAGTATTTT
TRBV20-1,-,-,TRBJ2-2,CSAHRGAFTGELFF,TGCAGTGCTCATCGAGGGGCGTTCACCGGGGAGCTGTTTTTT
TRBV11-2,TRBD2,many,TRBJ2-7,CASSPPRTSGINEQYF,TGTGCCAGCAGCCCCCCCCGGACTAGCGGGATTAACGAGCAGTACTTC
TRBV7-9,-,many,TRBJ2-1,CASAAGGLWYNEQFF,TGTGCCAGCGCCGCTGGTGGGCTGTGGTACAATGAGCAGTTCTTC
TRBV7-2,TRBD1,many,TRBJ1-1,CASSLRQGLGDTEAFF,TGTGCCAGCAGCCTTCGACAGGGGTTGGGGGACACTGAAGCTTTCTTT
TRBV29-1,-,few,TRBJ2-5,CSVEADSAQYF,TGCAGCGTTGAAGCCGACTCCGCCCAGTACTTC
TRBV19,-,many,TRBJ1-1,CASSMQGGVTEAFF,TGTGCCAGTAGTATGCAAGGGGGGGTGACTGAAGCTTTCTTT
TRBV7-2,-,once,TRBJ2-2,CASSLVDTDTGELFF,TGTGCCAGCAGCTTAGTAGACACGGACACCGGGGAGCTGTTTTTT
TRBV7-9,-,-,TRBJ1-4,CASSTIQGRDEKLFF,TGTGCCAGCAGCACAATCCAGGGGAGGGATGAAAAACTGTTTTTT
TRBV12-3/TRBV12-4,-,many,TRBJ2-1,CASSRRQGGEQFF,TGTGCCAGCAGTAGACGACAGGGAGGGGAGCAGTTCTTC
TRBV7-9,TRBD1,few,TRBJ2-7,CASSLGQGRWDEQYF,TGTGCCAGCAGCTTAGGACAGGGGCGGTGGGACGAGCAGTACTTC
TRBV12-3/TRBV12-4,TRBD1,-,TRBJ2-1,CASSFTFVDGGQGEGGNEQFF,TGTGCCAGCAGTTTTACTTTCGTGGACGGGGGACAGGGCGAAGGGGGAAATGAGCAGTTCTTC
TRBV7-3,-,-,TRBJ2-3,CASSRMAGTSTDTQYF,TGTGCCAGCTCCCGGATGGCGGGGACTAGCACAGATACGCAGTATTTT
TRBV7-2,-,-,TRBJ1-5,CASSLATARGEPQHF,TGTGCCAGCAGCTTAGCGACGGCTCGGGGGGAGCCCCAGCATTTT
TRBV12-3/TRBV12-4,-,many,TRBJ1-3,CASRRGRDPHTIYF,TGTGCCAGCAGGCGAGGTCGGGACCCCCACACCATATATTTT
TRBV12-3/TRBV12-4,TRBD2,-,TRBJ2-2,CASRKRLAGGTGELFF,TGTGCCAGCAGAAAAAGACTAGCGGGAGGGACCGGGGAGCTGTTTTTT
TRBV18,TRBD1,many,TRBJ2-7,CASSATTGDSTSQYF,TGTGCCAGCTCAGCCACGACAGGGGATTCTACGTCGCAGTACTTC
TRBV12-3/TRBV12-4,-,-,TRBJ2-7,CASSLGRLGEQYF,TGTGCCAGCAGTTTAGGGCGACTGGGGGAGCAGTACTTC
TRBV4-2,-,-,TRBJ2-5,CASSQDRAKETQYF,TGTGCCAGCAGCCAAGACAGGGCGAAAGAGACCCAGTACTTC
TRBV6-2/TRBV6-3,TRBD1,many,TRBJ2-7,CASSYATGSDEQYF,TGTGCCAGCAGTTACGCGACAGGGAGCGACGAGCAGTACTTC
TRBV9,TRBD2,many,TRBJ2-3,CASSVEGSGRGTDTQYF,TGTGCCAGCAGCGTAGAGGGTAGCGGGAGGGGCACAGATACGCAGTATTTT
TRBV27,-,many,TRBJ2-7,CASSLTPGRRGYEQYF,TGTGCCAGCAGTCTAACCCCTGGGAGGAGAGGGTACGAGCAGTACTTC